What follows is one TCR beta chain and its context. V was pared by 3 bases and J by 5 bases, with 14 bases between. The germline V gene encodes CDR1 SQVTM and CDR2 ANQGSEA. CDR3 length equals 13 residues. The record originates from a study of OX40 agonist ivuxolimab in advanced cancers. Clones were sequenced by immunoSEQ multiplex PCR, and TCRdb holds only the in-frame ones, with some missing. The table shows tens of thousands of clones, with over 70% occurring only once. This chain uses TRBV29-1 with TRBJ2-7, with D perhaps assigned TRBD1 or TRBD2 (5 bases each). The specimen comprised CD4+ or CD8+ T cells sorted from blood, sampled in a trial of the OX40 agonist ivuxolimab. The receptor was isolated from an adult with an advanced solid tumor such as melanoma, head and neck, liver or kidney cancer. CDR3: CSVEGPVKNEQYF. DNA for the CDR3: TGCAGCGTTGAGGGACCGGTTAAGAACGAGCAGTACTTC.